The following is a TCR beta chain sequence with its context. The antigen is unknown. Trimming took 3 bases from V and 10 from J, leaving 15 bases between them. The CDR3 spans 13 residues. Germline CDR1 and CDR2: MNHEY and SMNVEV (reference sequence). Assay: immunoSEQ multiplex PCR; the TCRdb copy retains only in-frame clones and omits some. The sample lists about 62,000 clones, around 81% occurring once. The data were obtained in a study of OX40 agonist ivuxolimab in advanced cancers. Study in general: Patients received ivuxolimab, an agonistic anti-OX40 (CD134) antibody. Anti-PD-1, anti-PD-L1 or anti-CTLA-4 therapy given earlier was allowed, and roughly 40% had some.

A history of autoimmune disease or systemic immunosuppression excluded patients. Study-level findings and limits: Antigens targeted by the expanded peripheral T cells were not determined.

This TCR derives from an adult with an advanced solid tumor such as melanoma, head and neck, liver or kidney cancer. The specimen comprised CD4+ or CD8+ T cells sorted from blood, sampled in a trial of the OX40 agonist ivuxolimab. The rearrangement uses TRBV27 and TRBJ1-1, with D possibly being TRBD1 (5 bases). The CDR3 nucleotides read TGTGCCAGCAGTTTTTCAGGGCGATCCGGAGCTTTCTTT. It yields the protein CASSFSGRSGAFF.